The 11 T cell receptor beta chains given below trace back to one sample, sequenced in a study of radiotherapy plus CTLA-4 blockade in lung cancer. TCRdb's copy holds only in-frame clones and misses some; the assay was immunoSEQ multiplex PCR. This table holds about 73,000 clones, 80% to 90% found once. Here the sequenced sample was peripheral blood, taken from a patient treated with radiotherapy plus ipilimumab. The receptor source for this set is a human donor with non-small cell lung cancer that progressed on radiotherapy plus ipilimumab.

The chain recombines TRBV6-5 with TRBJ1-2; tentative D call: TRBD1 (5 bases). The CDR3 runs to 11 residues. Trimming took off 5 bases at V and 8 bases at J, with 9 bases between the two ends. Germline V gene data show CDR1 as MNHEY and CDR2 as SVGAGI. The CDR3 spells CASSSRQGYTF. CDR3 coding DNA: TGTGCCAGCAGTAGTCGACAGGGCTACACCTTC.

This chain joins TRBV11-2 and TRBJ1-1; no clear D gene. V lost 5 bases and J lost 0, with 19 bases in between. Germline V lookup: CDR1 SGHAT, CDR2 FQNNGV. CDR3 size: 17 residues. The CDR3 is CASSLVRSEIVNTEAFF. In DNA form, the CDR3 reads TGTGCCAGCAGCCTGGTTCGGTCCGAAATCGTGAACACTGAAGCTTTCTTT.

The rearrangement joins TRBV19 to TRBJ1-2, with D hard to call. The CDR3 spans 14 residues. Trimming stripped 2 bases from V and 0 bases from J, with 7 bases between. Germline CDR1 LNHDA, CDR2 SQIVND (reference sequence). The CDR3 loop reads CASSISPANYGYTF. CDR3 nucleotide sequence: TGTGCCAGTAGTATATCTCCTGCTAACTATGGCTACACCTTC.

The chain joins TRBV9 to TRBJ2-3; D is ambiguous. The CDR3 loop spans 11 amino acids. V dropped 0 bases and J dropped 6 bases, with 2 bases sitting between them. CDR1 is SGDLS and CDR2 is YYNGEE in the germline V gene. The CDR3 loop is CASSVGDTQYF. Here the CDR3 DNA reads TGTGCCAGCAGCGTAGGGGATACGCAGTATTTT.

This CDR3 reads CASSRDASREQYF. The CDR3 region has the DNA TGTGCCAGCAGCAGGGACGCCTCTCGCGAGCAGTACTTC. V usage is TRBV7-9 and J usage is TRBJ2-7, with D perhaps matching TRBD1 or TRBD2 (5 bases each). The CDR3 length is 13 residues. The V end was cut by 5 bases, the J end by 6 bases, with 14 bases between. Germline lookup yields CDR1 SEHNR and CDR2 FQNEAQ (reference sequence).

This clone showed up just a few times. This sequence joins TRBV10-3 and TRBJ1-5; D is possibly TRBD1 (6 bases). The CDR3 extends over 15 amino acids. The germline V and J ends were trimmed by 2 bases and 1 base, with 9 bases remaining between them. The germline gives CDR1 ENHRY, CDR2 SYGVKD. Written as DNA, the CDR3 is TGTGCCATCAGTGAGAATACAGGGAGCAATCAGCCCCAGCATTTT. It encodes CAISENTGSNQPQHF.

The V gene is TRBV5-1, the J gene TRBJ1-1, with unresolved D. Per the germline V gene, CDR1 is SGHRS and CDR2 is YFSETQ. The V end lost 0 bases, the J end lost 6 bases, and 15 bases lay between the germline ends. The CDR3 contains 15 residues. The CDR3 loop reads CASSLGSGTAPEAFF. DNA of the CDR3: TGCGCCAGCAGCTTGGGCTCGGGTACCGCTCCTGAAGCTTTCTTT.

The CDR3 spells CASSDQQNRDYGYTF. DNA for the CDR3: TGTGCCAGCTCAGACCAACAAAACCGGGACTATGGCTACACCTTC. The chain links TRBV6-5 to TRBJ1-2; D gene unclear. The germline V gene has CDR1 MNHEY and CDR2 SVGAGI. The CDR3 contains 15 residues. Trimming shortened V by 8 bases and J by 3 bases, and 19 bases separated the two germline ends.

V usage is TRBV11-3 and J usage is TRBJ2-2; 7 bases agree with TRBD2. Germline V gene data show CDR1 as SGHNT and CDR2 as YENEEA. J gave up 4 bases and V 1 base, and 6 bases lay outside the gene matches. CDR3 length: 16 amino acids. The DNA of the CDR3 is TGTGCCAGCAGCTTAGTGGCGGGAGCGGGCACCGGGGAGCTGTTTTTT. Its protein is CASSLVAGAGTGELFF.

The chain couples TRBV2 to TRBJ2-6; 7 nucleotides line up with TRBD1. There are 15 residues in the CDR3. V dropped 8 bases and J dropped 4; count of bases not matched to a gene: 8. CDR1 is SNHLY, CDR2 FYNNEI, per germline. CDR3 sequence reads: CASFAGGSGANVLTF. The CDR3 coding sequence is TGTGCCAGCTTTGCAGGGGGTTCCGGGGCCAACGTCCTGACTTTC. The full variable domain, its missing parts supplied by reference TRBV2 and TRBJ2-6, is EPEVTQTPSHQVTQMGQEVILRCVPISNHLYFYWYRQILGQKVEFLVSFYNNEISEKSEIFDDQFSVERPDGSNFTLKIRSTKLEDSAMYFCASFAGGSGANVLTFGAGSRLTVL.

V usage is TRBV2 and J usage is TRBJ2-7; 9 bases line up with TRBD1. The CDR3 contains 13 residues. From germline, CDR1 is SNHLY and CDR2 FYNNEI. V gave up 8 bases and J gave up 3 bases; unmatched junction bases: 5. CDR3 nucleotide sequence: TGTGCCAGCGTGGGGACAGGGTTCTACGAGCAGTACTTC. Protein product: CASVGTGFYEQYF.